The next 18 T cell receptor beta chains were all read from a single sample in a study of neurological immune-mediated disorders. TCRdb independently ran MiXCR on the 5' RACE reads; one entry per CDR3 protein. This table has under 90,000 distinct CDR3 sequences, about 9.5% appearing once. The sequenced sample consisted of PBMCs. These receptors were collected from a man aged 50-59 years in good health.

The sample holds many counts of this clonotype. The chain carries TRBV5-1 and TRBJ2-7; TRBD2 matches at 11 bases. This CDR3 is built from 18 residues. Germline V gene sequence: CDR1 SGHRS, CDR2 YFSETQ. Trimming removed 0 bases from V and 0 bases from J; junction bases left unmatched: 8. This CDR3 reads CASSLGLAGPHLSYEQYF. Written as DNA, the CDR3 is TGCGCCAGCAGCTTGGGACTAGCGGGGCCCCACCTCTCCTACGAGCAGTACTTC.

This clonotype came up many times. J is TRBJ1-5 and V is TRBV30; 7 positions match TRBD1. The CDR3 is 13 residues long. Germline lookup yields CDR1 GTSNPN and CDR2 SVGIG (reference sequence). V lost 5 bases, J lost 0 bases, and 1 base stayed unmatched. The CDR3 DNA reads TGTGCCTGGGGACAGGATAGCAATCAGCCCCAGCATTTT. Its translation: CAWGQDSNQPQHF.

This clonotype was observed at least ten times. This chain connects TRBV5-1 to TRBJ1-1; D remains ambiguous. This CDR3 region has 14 residues. The V end lost 0 bases, the J end lost 1 base, and 7 bases lay between the germline ends. The germline CDR1 and CDR2 sequences are SGHRS and YFSETQ. Here the CDR3 DNA reads TGCGCCAGCAGCTTGGCGGCACGGAACACTGAAGCTTTCTTT. Protein sequence: CASSLAARNTEAFF.

This clonotype was seen many times. For the CDR3, the DNA is TGCAGTGCTAGGGTCTTCGAGAATGCTAACTATGGCTACACCTTC. It codes for CSARVFENANYGYTF. The chain uses TRBV20-1 and TRBJ1-2; the D is unclear. The V gene's germline CDR1 is DFQATT and CDR2 SNEGSKA (reference sequence). With 3 bases removed from V and 0 bases from J, the gap between germline ends came to 14 bases. The CDR3 runs 15 residues.

In its sample, this clonotype was seen many times. The chain couples TRBV12-3 or TRBV12-4 to TRBJ2-7; 7 bases align to TRBD2. Trimming removed 5 bases from V and 1 base from J; junction bases left unmatched: 11. The length of the CDR3 is 16 residues. Here the CDR3 DNA reads TGTGCCAGCAGTCAACGGAGAGGGCGGGGGTCCTACGAGCAGTACTTC. Its translation: CASSQRRGRGSYEQYF.

The table lists this clonotype with many counts. The rearrangement links TRBV6-1 to TRBJ2-7; 7 bases agree with TRBD1. Trimming took 4 bases from V and 3 from J; bases not matched to a gene: 6. The germline V gene encodes CDR1 MNHNS and CDR2 SASEGT. This CDR3 has 14 amino acids. The DNA of the CDR3 is TGTGCCAGCAGTGCGGACAGGCTAAACTACGAGCAGTACTTC. Residues: CASSADRLNYEQYF.

This clonotype occurred many times. The chain recombines TRBV6-6 with TRBJ2-6; D is uncertain. Trimming took off 11 bases at V and 3 bases at J, with 17 bases between the two ends. CDR1 and CDR2 (germline): MNHNY, SVGAGI (reference sequence). The CDR3 is 15 residues long. Here the CDR3 DNA reads TGTGCCGCAATTGAAGGGTTTAGTGGGGCCAACGTCCTGACTTTC. This encodes CAAIEGFSGANVLTF.

This clonotype was seen at least ten times. The chain joins TRBV5-1 to TRBJ1-2; maybe TRBD1 (6 bases). Trimming pared 4 bases from V and 5 bases from J, leaving 18 bases between. The germline CDR1 and CDR2 sequences are SGHRS and YFSETQ. This CDR3 comprises 15 residues. The CDR3 nucleotides are TGCGCCAGCAGCGTGTTTACCGGGACACCGTATGGCTACACCTTC. This gives the protein CASSVFTGTPYGYTF.

This clonotype was seen repeatedly, ten times or more. The genes are TRBV3-1 and TRBJ1-5; possibly TRBD1 for D (5 bases). V was clipped by 3 bases and J by 7 bases, with 13 bases between them. The CDR3 has 14 amino acids. From germline, CDR1 is LGHDT and CDR2 YNNKEL (reference sequence). The CDR3 DNA reads TGTGCCAGCAGCCAGGCTCAGGGAGGGCAGCCCCAGCATTTT. Residues: CASSQAQGGQPQHF.

The V and J genes are TRBV3-1 and TRBJ2-3, with D tentatively TRBD2 (5 bases). Germline lookup yields CDR1 LGHDT and CDR2 YNNKEL (reference sequence). V was cut by 8 bases and J by 1 base, with 16 bases left in between. The CDR3 is made up of 15 amino acids. The CDR3 DNA is TGTGCCAGCCCAAGAATGACTACCCGCACAGATACGCAGTATTTT. Its protein product is CASPRMTTRTDTQYF.

This clonotype was recorded many times. Written as DNA, the CDR3 is TGTGCCAGCAGGTCCACCGGGGGGAACTACGAGCAGTACTTC. Encoded protein: CASRSTGGNYEQYF. V and J are TRBV6-1 and TRBJ2-7; 7 bases agree with TRBD2. V shed 6 bases and J 3 bases; nucleotides not matched to a gene: 8. CDR1 and CDR2 from the germline V gene are MNHNS and SASEGT. This CDR3 has 14 amino acids.

This clonotype was seen ten or more times. CDR3 DNA: TGCGCCAGCAGCTTGGTTGCCAGGGGGGCAAGTGGCTACACCTTC. Translated: CASSLVARGASGYTF. The V call is TRBV5-1, the J call TRBJ1-2, with 7 bases matching TRBD1. CDR1 SGHRS and CDR2 YFSETQ come from the germline V gene. Trimming removed 0 bases from V and 7 bases from J; junction bases left unmatched: 9. The length of the CDR3 is 15 residues.

This clonotype was counted many times. This chain connects TRBV12-3 or TRBV12-4 to TRBJ2-5, with TRBD2 identical over 12 bases. V gave up 5 bases and J gave up 2 bases; unmatched junction bases: 6. The CDR3 spans 16 residues. The chain's CDR3 is CASSPRTSGIQETQYF. The CDR3 DNA follows: TGTGCCAGCAGTCCTAGGACTAGCGGGATTCAAGAGACCCAGTACTTC.

This clonotype showed up many times. The CDR3 DNA sequence: TGTGCCAGCAGCTCCCGGCCTCGCGGGGGCTCCTACGAGCAGTACTTC. Protein sequence: CASSSRPRGGSYEQYF. The V call is TRBV11-2, the J call TRBJ2-7, with 7 bases matching TRBD2. The CDR3 runs to 16 residues. The germline V gene has CDR1 SGHAT and CDR2 FQNNGV. V was clipped by 4 bases and J by 0 bases; unmatched bases: 9.

There are many counts of this clonotype. J is TRBJ2-3 and V is TRBV20-1; perhaps TRBD2 as D (7 bases). Trimming pared 6 bases from V and 3 bases from J, leaving 22 bases between. Germline V gene sequence: CDR1 DFQATT, CDR2 SNEGSKA (reference sequence). The CDR3 runs to 16 residues. CDR3 nucleotides: TGCAGTGCCCCCAAGGGCGGGAGAGGGGGGACAGATACGCAGTATTTT. Its protein product is CSAPKGGRGGTDTQYF.

This clonotype appeared many times. The chain joins TRBV12-3 or TRBV12-4 to TRBJ2-5, with 10 nucleotides matching TRBD2. The CDR3 contains 16 residues. The ends lost 3 bases at V and 2 bases at J; junction bases unmatched: 6. CDR3 DNA sequence: TGTGCCAGCAGTTTGTACCTAGCGGGGGTTCAAGAGACCCAGTACTTC. This codes for CASSLYLAGVQETQYF.

This clonotype came up many times. The V gene is TRBV12-3 or TRBV12-4, the J gene TRBJ1-5; a weak D match, TRBD1 (5 bases). V lost 5 bases, J lost 7 bases, and 15 bases lay in between. CDR3 length equals 14 residues. For the CDR3, the DNA is TGTGCCAGCAGTGTCTCGAGGGGTTGGCAGCCCCAGCATTTT. Its protein product is CASSVSRGWQPQHF.

This clonotype has a count of ten or more. This chain joins TRBV7-9 and TRBJ2-5, with D unclear. The germline gives CDR1 SEHNR, CDR2 FQNEAQ (reference sequence). The V end lost 2 bases, the J end lost 3 bases, and 13 bases lay between the germline ends. The CDR3 extends over 15 amino acids. The CDR3 DNA reads as TGTGCCAGCAGCTTATTGAGGTCGGCAGAAGAGACCCAGTACTTC. This codes for CASSLLRSAEETQYF.